Shown below are 14 T cell receptor beta chains from a single sample sequenced in a study of Ad26.COV2.S vaccination and SARS-CoV-2 variants. TCRdb's table, derived via immunoSEQ multiplex PCR, lists solely in-frame clones and lacks some. The table includes about 380,000 clones, 80% to 90% detected once. The treatment denotes: some 19 received Ad26.COV2.S at low or high dose, single or two shots; about five received placebo; per-sample allocation not given. The investigators took samples on day 63 after the first vaccine or placebo injection. Specimen: peripheral blood, collected in a trial of Ad26.COV2.S vaccine versus placebo. All receptors come from a person between 18 and 59 years old who received the Ad26.COV2.S COVID-19 vaccine or a placebo.

The V gene is TRBV4-1, the J gene TRBJ2-2, with D perhaps matching TRBD2 (5 bases). The CDR3 is 17 amino acids. Trimming left V 0 bases short and J 1 base short, with 12 bases between. Germline lookup yields CDR1 MGHRA and CDR2 YSYEKL. In nucleotides, the CDR3 is TGCGCCAGCAGCCAAGACATCGAGCGGCTGAACACCGGGGAGCTGTTTTTT. This sequence encodes CASSQDIERLNTGELFF.

This clone was detected only a few times. The CDR3 DNA is TGTGCCAGCAGCAGGCAGCCCACCGGGGAGCTGTTTTTT. Its protein is CASSRQPTGELFF. This chain uses TRBV3-1 (or the pseudogene TRBV3-2) with TRBJ2-2; D not certain. This CDR3 region has 13 residues. The V end lost 5 bases, the J end lost 4 bases, and 8 bases lay between the germline ends. Per germline, CDR1 LGHDT and CDR2 YNNKEL (reference sequence).

This rearrangement joins TRBV6-4 to TRBJ2-1; 13 nucleotides agree with TRBD2. This CDR3 region has 16 residues. V dropped 5 bases and J dropped 6; count of bases not matched to a gene: 7. The germline CDR1 and CDR2 sequences are MRHNA and SNTAGT. The CDR3 region has the DNA TGTGCCAGCAGTCCCAAGACTAGCGGGGGGAGCAATGAGCAGTTCTTC. This codes for CASSPKTSGGSNEQFF.

The genes are TRBV10-3 and TRBJ2-7, with 12 bases identical to TRBD2. Germline CDR1 and CDR2: ENHRY and SYGVKD. The length of the CDR3 is 14 residues. The V and J ends lost 8 bases and 0 bases, in that order; junction bases with no gene match: 2. The DNA of the CDR3 is TGTGCCATCGGACTAGCGGGGAACTCCTACGAGCAGTACTTC. This codes for CAIGLAGNSYEQYF.

The chain joins TRBV13 to TRBJ1-2; D is ambiguous. The CDR3 loop spans 15 amino acids. Germline CDR1 and CDR2: PRHDT and FYEKMQ (reference sequence). Deletions cut 5 bases from V and 4 bases from J, with 17 bases between. The CDR3 spells CASSRGIEFPYGYTF. CDR3 nucleotide sequence: TGTGCCAGCAGCCGGGGAATAGAGTTCCCCTATGGCTACACCTTC.

The chain joins TRBV6-6 to TRBJ1-2, with 9 bases matching TRBD1. Germline trimming cut 6 bases from V and 5 bases from J; bases unmatched to any gene: 4. The CDR3 runs to 13 residues. Germline CDR1 MNHNY, CDR2 SVGAGI (reference sequence). CDR3 sequence reads: CASSWGQGYGYTF. The CDR3 DNA is TGTGCCAGCAGCTGGGGACAGGGTTATGGCTACACCTTC.

The gene calls are TRBV5-1 and TRBJ1-4, with a tentative D call TRBD1 (6 bases). Per the germline V gene, CDR1 is SGHRS and CDR2 is YFSETQ. This CDR3 spans 14 amino acids. V dropped 0 bases and J dropped 7 bases, with 10 bases sitting between them. DNA for the CDR3: TGCGCCAGCAGCTTGGGGGGGGCGCCTGAAAAACTGTTTTTT. It codes for CASSLGGAPEKLFF.

The chain is built from TRBV5-1 and TRBJ1-4, with D hard to call. V was cut by 4 bases and J by 5 bases, with 9 bases left in between. The V gene's germline CDR1 is SGHRS and CDR2 YFSETQ. The CDR3 totals 13 residues. Written as DNA, the CDR3 is TGCGCCAGCAGCCCGGTCCCGAATGAAAAACTGTTTTTT. This sequence encodes CASSPVPNEKLFF.

The J gene is TRBJ2-7, the V gene TRBV27; D ambiguous. The CDR3 runs to 14 residues. The germline V and J ends were trimmed by 6 bases and 2 bases, with 14 bases remaining between them. Germline CDR1 is MNHEY and CDR2 is SMNVEV (reference sequence). CDR3 residues: CASRERLPPYEQYF. In DNA, the CDR3 is TGTGCCAGCAGGGAAAGACTCCCGCCCTACGAGCAGTACTTC.

The V call is TRBV3-1 (or the pseudogene TRBV3-2), the J call TRBJ1-5; D gene unclear. V was trimmed by 1 base and J by 7 bases, leaving 11 bases between them. The CDR3 consists of 14 residues. Germline V gene lookup returns CDR1 LGHDT and CDR2 YNNKEL (reference sequence). The DNA for the CDR3 is TGTGCCAGCAGCCAAGGGGCCTTAGGGCAGCCCCAGCATTTT. This gives the protein CASSQGALGQPQHF.

The chain employs TRBV6-5 and TRBJ2-7; no firm D call. V was pared by 6 bases and J by 4 bases, with 10 bases between. The CDR3 spans 12 residues. The germline gives CDR1 MNHEY, CDR2 SVGAGI. The CDR3 sequence is CASRADEYEQYF. The CDR3 nucleotides read TGTGCCAGCAGGGCAGATGAATACGAGCAGTACTTC.

V usage is TRBV4-1 and J usage is TRBJ1-4; no clear D. The V end was cut by 6 bases, the J end by 0 bases, with 11 bases between. This CDR3 region has 15 residues. Per germline, CDR1 MGHRA and CDR2 YSYEKL. The CDR3, as DNA: TGCGCCAGCAGGACCCTTGGGGCAACTAATGAAAAACTGTTTTTT. This codes for CASRTLGATNEKLFF.

V and J are TRBV7-2 and TRBJ1-1; D perhaps matches TRBD1 (5 bases). The germline V gene encodes CDR1 SGHTA and CDR2 FQGNSA. The CDR3 is 15 residues long. V was cut by 2 bases and J by 3 bases, with 13 bases left in between. This CDR3 reads CASSLIGDWDTEAFF. DNA for the CDR3: TGTGCCAGCAGCTTAATAGGGGATTGGGACACTGAAGCTTTCTTT.

The J gene is TRBJ2-3, the V gene TRBV21-1; the D call in the table, TRBD2, was not verified against the DNA. TRBV21-1 has pseudogene status. This CDR3 contains 15 residues. CDR3 in amino acids: CASSTGSPGGVSQYF. CDR3 nucleotides: TGTGCCAGCAGCACAGGGTCCCCCGGAGGGGTCTCGCAGTATTTT.